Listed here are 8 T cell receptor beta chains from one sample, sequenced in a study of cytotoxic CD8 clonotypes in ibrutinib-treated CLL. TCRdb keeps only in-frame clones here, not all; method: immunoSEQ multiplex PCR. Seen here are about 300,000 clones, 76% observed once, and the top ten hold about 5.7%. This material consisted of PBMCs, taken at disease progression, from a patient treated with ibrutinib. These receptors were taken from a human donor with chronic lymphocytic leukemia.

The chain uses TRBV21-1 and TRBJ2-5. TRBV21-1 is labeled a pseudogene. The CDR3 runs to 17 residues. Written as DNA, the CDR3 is TGTGCCAGCAGCGAAACCCACCCACCAAAGTACCAAGAGACCCAGTACTTC. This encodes CASSETHPPKYQETQYF.

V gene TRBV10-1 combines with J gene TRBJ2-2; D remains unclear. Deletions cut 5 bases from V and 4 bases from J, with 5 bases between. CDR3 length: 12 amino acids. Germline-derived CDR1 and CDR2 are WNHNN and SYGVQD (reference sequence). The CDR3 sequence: CASSSITGELFF. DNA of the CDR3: TGCGCCAGCAGTAGTATCACCGGGGAGCTGTTTTTT.

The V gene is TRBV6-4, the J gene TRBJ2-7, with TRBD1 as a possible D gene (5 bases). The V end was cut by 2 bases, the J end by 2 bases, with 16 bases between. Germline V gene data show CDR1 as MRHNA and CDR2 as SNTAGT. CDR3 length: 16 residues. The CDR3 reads CASSDRCRGRAYEQYF. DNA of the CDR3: TGTGCCAGCAGTGACCGATGTAGGGGTCGGGCCTACGAGCAGTACTTC.

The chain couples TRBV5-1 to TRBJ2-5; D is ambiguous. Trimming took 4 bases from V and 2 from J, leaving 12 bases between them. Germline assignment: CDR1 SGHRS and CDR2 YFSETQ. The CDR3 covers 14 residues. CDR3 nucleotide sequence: TGCGCCAGCAGCCAAAGACGGATACAAGAGACCCAGTACTTC. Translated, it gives CASSQRRIQETQYF.

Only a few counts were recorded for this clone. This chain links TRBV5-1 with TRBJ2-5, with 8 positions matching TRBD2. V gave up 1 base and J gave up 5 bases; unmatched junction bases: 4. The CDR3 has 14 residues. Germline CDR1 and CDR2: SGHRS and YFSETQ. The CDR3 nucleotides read TGCGCCAGCAGCTTGATTAGCGGGAAGGAGACCCAGTACTTC. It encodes CASSLISGKETQYF. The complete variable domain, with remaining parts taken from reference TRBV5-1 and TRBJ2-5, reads KAGVTQTPRYLIKTRGQQVTLSCSPISGHRSVSWYQQTPGQGLQFLFEYFSETQRNKGNFPGRFSGRQFSNSRSEMNVSTLELGDSALYLCASSLISGKETQYFGPGTRLLVL.

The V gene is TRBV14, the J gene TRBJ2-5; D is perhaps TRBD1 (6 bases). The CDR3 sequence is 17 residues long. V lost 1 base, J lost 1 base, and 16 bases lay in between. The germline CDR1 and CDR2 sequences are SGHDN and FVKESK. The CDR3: CASSQARGKGFQETQYF. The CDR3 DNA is TGTGCCAGCAGCCAAGCCAGGGGCAAGGGGTTCCAAGAGACCCAGTACTTC.

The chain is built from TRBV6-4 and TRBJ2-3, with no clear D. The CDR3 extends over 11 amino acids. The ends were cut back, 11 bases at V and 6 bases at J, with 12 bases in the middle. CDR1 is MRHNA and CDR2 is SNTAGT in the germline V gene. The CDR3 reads CAPECSDTQYF. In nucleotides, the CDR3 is TGTGCCCCAGAGTGTTCGGATACGCAGTATTTT.

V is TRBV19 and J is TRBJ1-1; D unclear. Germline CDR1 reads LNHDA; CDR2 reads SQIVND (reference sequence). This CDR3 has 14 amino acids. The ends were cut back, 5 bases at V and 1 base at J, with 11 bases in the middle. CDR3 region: CASSVFMGNTEAFF. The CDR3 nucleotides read TGTGCCAGTAGTGTTTTTATGGGGAACACTGAAGCTTTCTTT.